The T cell receptor beta chain under discussion was sequenced for a study of blood T cells in healthy people across ages. Whole-study findings and limits: A roughly linear fall in TCR beta diversity per million T cells was seen with increasing age. Strong correlation existed between TCR beta diversity and naive T cell percentage.

This clonotype was detected only a few times. The antigen remains unidentified. CDR3 size: 15 residues. Germline CDR1 is DFQATT and CDR2 is SNEGSKA (reference sequence). Unmatched junction bases numbered 13, after V lost 7 bases and J lost 3 bases. Alongside a J-beta primer mix, a sample-barcoded 5' primer served in a second PCR lasting roughly 7 to 12 cycles. One entry per CDR3 protein results from TCRdb running MiXCR on the 5' RACE reads. Here the sample spans fewer than 950,000 distinct CDR3 sequences, roughly 40% being singletons. The origin of this receptor is a man between 18 and 35 years old in good health. The gene calls are TRBV20-1 and TRBJ2-7; 9 bases line up with TRBD1. The sample comprised blood. The CDR3 DNA sequence: TGCAGTGTACAATTCAAGACAGGGGGTAGCTACGAGCAGTACTTC. It encodes CSVQFKTGGSYEQYF.